This T cell receptor beta chain came from a study of blood T cell repertoires in COVID-19. The overall study: Nucleic acid was either cDNA or gDNA, and it came from T cells, B-cell-depleted T cells, or PBMCs.

The germline CDR1 and CDR2 sequences are SGHNT and YENEEA. The V segment lost 2 bases and the J segment 6 bases; nucleotides outside the gene matches: 7. There are 15 residues in the CDR3. The method was immunoSEQ multiplex PCR; TCRdb's version includes in-frame clones alone and lacks a portion of them. The data show over 200,000 clones, 75% to 90% seen once. Material: peripheral blood. The chain is built from TRBV11-3 and TRBJ2-3; 8 bases agree with TRBD2. The TCR originated in a man aged 25-45 years who had recovered from COVID-19. CDR3 in DNA: TGTGCCAGCAGCTTACACCGGGGGGGCCGCGATACGCAGTATTTT. Amino acids: CASSLHRGGRDTQYF.